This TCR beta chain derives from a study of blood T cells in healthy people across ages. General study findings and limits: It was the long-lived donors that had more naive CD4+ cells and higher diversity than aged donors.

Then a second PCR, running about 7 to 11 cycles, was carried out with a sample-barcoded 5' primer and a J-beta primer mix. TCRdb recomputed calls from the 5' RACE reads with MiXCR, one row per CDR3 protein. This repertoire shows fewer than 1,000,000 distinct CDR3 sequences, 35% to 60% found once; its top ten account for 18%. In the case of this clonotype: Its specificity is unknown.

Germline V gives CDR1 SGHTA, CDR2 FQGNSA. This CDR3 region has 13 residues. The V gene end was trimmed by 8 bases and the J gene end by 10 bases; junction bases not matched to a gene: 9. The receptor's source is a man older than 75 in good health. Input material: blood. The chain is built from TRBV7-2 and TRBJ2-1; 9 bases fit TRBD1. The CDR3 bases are TGTGCCAGCCGAGGACAGGGGCATTACGAGCAGTTCTTC. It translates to CASRGQGHYEQFF.